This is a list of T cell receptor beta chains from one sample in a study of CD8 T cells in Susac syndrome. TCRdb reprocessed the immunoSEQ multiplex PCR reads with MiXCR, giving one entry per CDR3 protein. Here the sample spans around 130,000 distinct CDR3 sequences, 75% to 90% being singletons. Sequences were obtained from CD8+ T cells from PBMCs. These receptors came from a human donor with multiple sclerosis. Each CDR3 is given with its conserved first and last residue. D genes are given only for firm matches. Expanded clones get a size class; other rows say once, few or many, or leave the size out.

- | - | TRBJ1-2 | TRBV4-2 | CASSQEGANYGYTF | TGTGCCAGCAGCCAAGAGGGGGCTAACTATGGCTACACCTTC
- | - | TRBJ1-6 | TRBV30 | CAWRTIPNYINSPLHF | TGTGCCTGGAGGACAATTCCGAACTATATTAATTCACCCCTCCACTTT
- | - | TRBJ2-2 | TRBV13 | CASSLGLQYTGELFF | TGTGCCAGCAGCTTAGGTTTACAGTACACCGGGGAGCTGTTTTTT
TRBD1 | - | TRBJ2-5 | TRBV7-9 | CASSRRQGVGQETQYF | TGTGCCAGCAGCCGGAGACAGGGAGTCGGTCAAGAGACCCAGTACTTC
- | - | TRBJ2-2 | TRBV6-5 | CASSSIVSGLNTGELFF | TGTGCCAGCAGTTCTATCGTTAGCGGTCTGAACACCGGGGAGCTGTTTTTT
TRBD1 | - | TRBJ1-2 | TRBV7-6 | CASSPSPGTEITF | TGTGCCAGCAGCCCAAGCCCCGGGACAGAAATCACCTTC
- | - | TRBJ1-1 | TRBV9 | CASSVMGGTEAFF | TGTGCCAGCAGCGTAATGGGGGGCACTGAAGCTTTCTTT
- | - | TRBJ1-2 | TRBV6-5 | CASSLTANYGYTF | TGTGCCAGCAGTTTGACGGCAAACTATGGCTACACCTTC
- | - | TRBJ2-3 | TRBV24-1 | CATSDRSTDTQYF | TGTGCCACCAGTGACCGGAGCACAGATACGCAGTATTTT
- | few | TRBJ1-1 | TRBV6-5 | CASSSGEYMNTEAFF | TGTGCCAGCAGTTCGGGGGAGTACATGAACACTGAAGCTTTCTTT
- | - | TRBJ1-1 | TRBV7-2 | CASSTHAMNTEAFF | TGTGCCAGCAGCACCCATGCAATGAACACTGAAGCTTTCTTT
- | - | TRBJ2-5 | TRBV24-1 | CATSDKLAETQYF | TGTGCCACCAGTGATAAACTGGCAGAGACCCAGTACTTC
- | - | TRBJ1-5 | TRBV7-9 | CASSLVRDQPQHF | TGTGCCAGCAGCTTAGTCAGGGATCAGCCCCAGCATTTT
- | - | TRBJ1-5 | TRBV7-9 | CASSSSMEPNQPQHF | TGTGCCAGCAGCTCCTCGATGGAACCCAATCAGCCCCAGCATTTT
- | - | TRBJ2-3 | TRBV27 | CASSHKSTDTQYF | TGTGCCAGCAGTCATAAAAGCACAGATACGCAGTATTTT
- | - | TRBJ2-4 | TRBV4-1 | CASSQDRAGYIQYF | TGCGCCAGCAGCCAAGATAGGGCAGGGTACATTCAGTACTTC